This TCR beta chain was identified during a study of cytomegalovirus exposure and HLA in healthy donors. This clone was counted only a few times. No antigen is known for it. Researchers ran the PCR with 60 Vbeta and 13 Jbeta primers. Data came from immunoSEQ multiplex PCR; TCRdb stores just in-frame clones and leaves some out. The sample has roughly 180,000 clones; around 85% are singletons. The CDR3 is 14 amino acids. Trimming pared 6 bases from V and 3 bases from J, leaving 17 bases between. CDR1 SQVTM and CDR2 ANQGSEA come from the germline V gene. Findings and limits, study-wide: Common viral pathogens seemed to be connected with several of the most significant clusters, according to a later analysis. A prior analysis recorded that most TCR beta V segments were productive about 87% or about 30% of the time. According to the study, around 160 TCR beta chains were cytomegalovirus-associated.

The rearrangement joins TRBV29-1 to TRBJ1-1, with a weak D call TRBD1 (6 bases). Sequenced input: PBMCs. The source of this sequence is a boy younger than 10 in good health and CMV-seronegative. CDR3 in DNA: TGCAGCGTCCGAGGCGGCAGGGGTGACACTGAAGCTTTCTTT. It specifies CSVRGGRGDTEAFF.